Listed below are T cell receptor beta chains from one sample, sequenced in a study of T-cell reconstitution after alpha-beta-depleted transplantation in children. TCRdb reprocessed the PCR reads with MiXCR, giving one entry per CDR3 protein. The sample carries 450,000 to 550,000 distinct CDR3 sequences, 10% to 12% recorded once. This specimen was PBMCs, mostly from graft donor cells, taken 180 days after TCRalphabeta/CD19-depleted stem cell transplant. These TCRs come from a female patient aged 2-9 years who had a stem cell transplant for aplastic anemia, so the T cells may come from the graft donor. Each CDR3 is given with its conserved first and last residue. The D gene is left open where the match is weak. The size field is filled for only some rows; it gives once, few, many or a size class.

D,V,J,size,DNA,CDR3
NA,TRBV11-2,TRBJ2-2,many,TGTGCCAGCAGCTTACGGCCGAACACCGGGGAGCTGTTTTTT,CASSLRPNTGELFF
TRBD1,TRBV28,TRBJ2-1,NA,TGTGCCAGCAGCCATACAACAGGGGCCAGCTCCTACAATGAGCAGTTCTTC,CASSHTTGASSYNEQFF
NA,TRBV5-1,TRBJ1-1,many,TGCGCCAGCAGCTTGGCCAGAGATCCTCTTATGAACACTGAAGCTTTCTTT,CASSLARDPLMNTEAFF
TRBD2,TRBV7-2,TRBJ2-1,NA,TGTGCCAGCAGCTTGGTACTAGCGGGCTCTGGTGAGCAGTTCTTC,CASSLVLAGSGEQFF
NA,TRBV20-1,TRBJ2-1,NA,TGCAGTGCTAGAGATGGGGCGGTTTACAATGAGCAGTTCTTC,CSARDGAVYNEQFF
NA,TRBV6-1,TRBJ1-2,few,TGTGCCAGCAGACCCCACCCGGCAGGGCTCTATGGCTACACCTTC,CASRPHPAGLYGYTF
NA,TRBV5-1,TRBJ2-1,NA,TGCGCCAGCAGCTGGCGGGACCCTTACAATGAGCAGTTCTTC,CASSWRDPYNEQFF
NA,TRBV3-1,TRBJ1-1,NA,TGTGCCAGCAGCCACCCTCGGGGGAGGAGGACTGAAGCTTTCTTT,CASSHPRGRRTEAFF
NA,TRBV19,TRBJ2-2,few,TGTGCCAGTAGGGGAGTAGCCACGAACACCGGGGAGCTGTTTTTT,CASRGVATNTGELFF
NA,TRBV7-2,TRBJ2-7,many,TGTGCCAGCAGCTCGGGATTTTACGAGCAGTACTTC,CASSSGFYEQYF
NA,TRBV24-1,TRBJ2-2,NA,TGTGCCACCAGTGATTTAAAGGATGCGAACACCGGGGAGCTGTTTTTT,CATSDLKDANTGELFF
TRBD1,TRBV11-2,TRBJ1-2,NA,TGTGCCAGCAGCTTAGACGACAGGGTTGGGTATGGCTACACCTTC,CASSLDDRVGYGYTF
NA,TRBV7-6,TRBJ1-2,few,TGTGCCAGCAGCGCCTACGGAGACACCTTATCCCGTGATCGCTACACCTTC,CASSAYGDTLSRDRYTF
NA,TRBV24-1,TRBJ2-5,few,TGTGCCACCAGTGATCCGAACAGGGTACAGACCCAGTACTTC,CATSDPNRVQTQYF
NA,TRBV11-2,TRBJ2-3,few,TGTGCCAGCAGCCCTGAGAATTGGGCGGGACATCCGGGGGGAACAGATACGCAGTATTTT,CASSPENWAGHPGGTDTQYF
NA,TRBV27,TRBJ1-4,NA,TGTGCCAGCAGTTCCCGAGGGAATGAAAAACTGTTTTTT,CASSSRGNEKLFF
TRBD2,TRBV5-6,TRBJ2-1,many,TGTGCCAGCAGCTTGGAGGCTTTAGCGGGAGTCAATGAGCAGTTCTTC,CASSLEALAGVNEQFF
NA,TRBV2,TRBJ2-1,few,TGTGCCAGCAATGAGCAGTTCTTC,CASNEQFF
TRBD1,TRBV19,TRBJ1-5,NA,TGTGCCAGTCTAGTTCGACAGGGAACGAATCAGCCCCAGCATTTT,CASLVRQGTNQPQHF
TRBD2,TRBV18,TRBJ2-7,NA,TGTGCCAGCTCACTTTTCCCCTCTAGCGGGAAGGCCTACGAGCAGTACTTC,CASSLFPSSGKAYEQYF
NA,TRBV7-2,TRBJ2-3,NA,TGTGCCAGCAGCTTAGCGCGTCTGAACACAGATACGCAGTATTTT,CASSLARLNTDTQYF
NA,TRBV7-2,TRBJ2-7,NA,TGTGCCAGCAGCTTAAACCGGGACCGCTTACGCGAGCAGTACTTC,CASSLNRDRLREQYF
TRBD1,TRBV4-3,TRBJ1-2,NA,TGCGCCAGCAGCCAACAGGGGGCGGCCTATGGCTACACCTTC,CASSQQGAAYGYTF
TRBD2,TRBV5-1,TRBJ2-1,NA,TGCGCCAGCAGCATCACCGGGACTAGCTCGAATGAGCAGTTCTTC,CASSITGTSSNEQFF
NA,TRBV28,TRBJ2-1,many,TGTGCCAGCAGTTTCCGATTTGGGGATGAGCAGTTCTTC,CASSFRFGDEQFF
TRBD2,TRBV12-3/TRBV12-4,TRBJ2-1,NA,TGTGCCAGCAGTTTAGGACGGGCGGGAGGTTTGGGCGATGAGCAGTTCTTC,CASSLGRAGGLGDEQFF
NA,TRBV7-8,TRBJ2-1,NA,TGTGCCAGCAGCTTAGATCGAATCAATGAGCAGTTCTTC,CASSLDRINEQFF
NA,TRBV28,TRBJ2-1,many,TGTGCCAGCACCATCCCGTATTCACCAAACAATGAGCAGTTCTTC,CASTIPYSPNNEQFF
TRBD1,TRBV5-1,TRBJ2-3,few,TGCGCCAGCACCCGGACAGGGGAAGATACGCAGTATTTT,CASTRTGEDTQYF
TRBD1,TRBV29-1,TRBJ2-3,many,TGCAGCGGGAAGGTCAGGGGGCCCCGCACTAGCACAGATACGCAGTATTTT,CSGKVRGPRTSTDTQYF
NA,TRBV7-2,TRBJ1-1,many,TGTGCCAGCAGCTTTAGGCGGGCAATGAACACTGAAGCTTTCTTT,CASSFRRAMNTEAFF
TRBD2,TRBV20-1,TRBJ2-1,NA,TGCAGTGGACTCGGTGAGCGGGATTTAACCTCCTACAATGAGCAGTTCTTC,CSGLGERDLTSYNEQFF
TRBD1,TRBV28,TRBJ1-5,NA,TGTGCCAGCAGGTCAACAGGGGCGGGCAATCAGCCCCAGCATTTT,CASRSTGAGNQPQHF